This TCR beta chain comes out of a study of T cells in localized non-small cell lung cancer. Produced via immunoSEQ multiplex PCR; TCRdb's table is partial and in-frame only. The sample has under 30,000 clones, 70% to 90% seen once. V was trimmed by 4 bases and J by 5 bases, leaving 12 bases between them. CDR3 size: 14 residues. Germline CDR1 MDHEN, CDR2 SYDVKM. General study results and limits: Detection in adjacent lung was observed for a median about 56 of the top 100 tumor clones.

To note about this clone: Its antigen is unknown.

This TCR came from a woman aged 35-75 years with stage I lung adenocarcinoma. The chain employs TRBV28 and TRBJ1-5; maybe TRBD1 (6 bases). Sequenced here: peripheral blood, sampled before any cancer treatment. The CDR3 protein is CASSSDRSYQPQHF. The CDR3 DNA reads TGTGCCAGCAGTTCTGACAGGTCGTATCAGCCCCAGCATTTT.